This T cell receptor (beta chain) was identified in a study of cytomegalovirus exposure and HLA in healthy donors. In the PCR, 60 Vbeta and 13 Jbeta primers were used. In the original workflow: Later, some 75 million unique TCR beta chains were counted in an analysis, and about 12 million of them were shared. The protocol was immunoSEQ multiplex PCR, while the TCRdb copy is restricted to in-frame clones and leaves out a portion. That table supplies the V and J calls and clone size; D and trimming were determined from the DNA. The table lists 120,000 to 150,000 clones, around 81% of them singletons. Concerning this clone itself: The target antigen is unknown.

Findings and caveats of the study: Researchers reportedly found TCR beta sequences accurately predicted most subjects' HLA-A and HLA-B alleles.

The CDR3 is 14 residues long. V shed 5 bases and J 5 bases; nucleotides not matched to a gene: 8. Germline-derived CDR1 and CDR2 are SNHLY and FYNNEI. The V gene is TRBV2, the J gene TRBJ1-1, with 7 bases matching TRBD1. The sample was PBMCs. The TCR sequence derives from a man between 40 and 49 years old in good health and CMV-seropositive. CDR3: CASSFRQGLTEAFF. As DNA, the CDR3 is TGTGCCAGCAGTTTTCGACAGGGTTTGACTGAAGCTTTCTTT.